This T cell receptor (beta chain) originates from a study of T cells in Graves' hyperthyroidism and ophthalmopathy. The CDR3 regions of TCR beta were amplified from RNA transcripts. The HTBI set primed first-round TCR CDR3 RT-PCR. TCRdb re-analysed the multiplex PCR reads in MiXCR, keeping a single row per CDR3 protein. Here the sample spans about 600,000 distinct CDR3 sequences, roughly 16% being singletons. The CDR3 runs to 13 residues. Per germline, CDR1 MNHEY and CDR2 SMNVEV (reference sequence). Trimming pared 2 bases from V and 10 bases from J, leaving 9 bases between. The V gene is TRBV27, the J gene TRBJ1-6, with D tentatively TRBD1 (5 bases). The sequenced sample was blood. This receptor was identified in a woman aged 40 to 50 with Graves' ophthalmopathy. The CDR3 reads CASSLDWDSPLHF. The CDR3 coding sequence is TGTGCCAGCAGTTTAGATTGGGACTCACCCCTCCACTTT.